Shown below are 2 T cell receptor beta chains from a single sample sequenced in a study of blood T cells in healthy people across ages. Then a second PCR, running roughly 7 to 11 cycles, was carried out with a sample-barcoded 5' primer and a J-beta primer mix. TCRdb recomputed calls from the 5' RACE reads with MiXCR, one row per CDR3 protein. The table includes 1.5 million to 2 million distinct CDR3 sequences, 28% detected once. Sequencing was performed on blood. The receptors were gathered from a woman under 40 in good health.

This clonotype was seen a single time. V and J are TRBV7-9 and TRBJ2-7; the D gene could be TRBD1 or TRBD2 (5 bases each). Gene TRBJ2-5 matches the end of the DNA better, so the J call may be wrong. Looked up from germline, CDR1 is SEHNR and CDR2 is FQNEAQ (reference sequence). The CDR3 consists of 12 residues. Here the CDR3 reads CASSTGTKTQYF. CDR3 nucleotide sequence: TGTGCCAGCAGCACTGGGACGAAGACCCAGTACTTC.

The rearrangement uses TRBV12-3 or TRBV12-4 and TRBJ2-7; possibly TRBD1 or TRBD2 for D (6 bases each). Between the trimmed V and J ends, which lost 4 bases and 6 bases, there was a span of 13 bases. This CDR3 is 13 amino acids long. CDR3 coding DNA: TGTGCCAGCAGTTATGGGGGGCTGGGCGAGCAGTACTTC. Translating gives CASSYGGLGEQYF.